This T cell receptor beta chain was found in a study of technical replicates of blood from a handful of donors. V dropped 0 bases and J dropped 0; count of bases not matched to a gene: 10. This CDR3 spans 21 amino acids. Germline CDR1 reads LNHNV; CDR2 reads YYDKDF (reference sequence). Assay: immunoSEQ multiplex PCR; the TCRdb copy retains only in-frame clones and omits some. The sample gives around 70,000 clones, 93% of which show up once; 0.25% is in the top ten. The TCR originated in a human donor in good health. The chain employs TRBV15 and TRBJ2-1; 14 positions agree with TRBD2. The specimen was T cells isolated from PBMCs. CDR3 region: CATSREKPGLAGVPSYNEQFF. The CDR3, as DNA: TGTGCCACCAGCAGAGAGAAACCGGGACTAGCGGGAGTTCCCTCCTACAATGAGCAGTTCTTC.